Listed below are T cell receptor beta chains from one sample, sequenced in a study of blood T cell repertoires in COVID-19. The assay was immunoSEQ multiplex PCR, and TCRdb's table has in-frame clones only and misses some. In the table there are 270,000 or so clones, approximately 90% of which are singletons. The sequenced sample was PBMCs or T cells enriched from blood (not recorded which). The receptors derive from a woman aged 30 to 39 with acute COVID-19. CDR3s include the opening cysteine and the closing phenylalanine or tryptophan. D genes are given only for firm matches. The size entry is marked missing in some rows and otherwise reads once, few, many or a size class.

D gene,J gene,clone size,V gene,CDR3 DNA,CDR3 protein
TRBD2,TRBJ2-1,NA,TRBV10-3,TGTGCCATCAGTGAGGAAGGACTAGCGGGGCAGTTCTTC,CAISEEGLAGQFF
NA,TRBJ2-3,NA,TRBV2,TGTGCCACCATAAGTCCGGGGAGTAGCACAGATACGCAGTATTTT,CATISPGSSTDTQYF
TRBD1,TRBJ1-4,NA,TRBV11-2,TGTGCCAGCAGCTTAGAGGGACAGGATAATGAAAAACTGTTTTTT,CASSLEGQDNEKLFF
NA,TRBJ1-4,NA,TRBV4-1,TGCGCCAGCAGCCACAACCGGGACACAGATGAAAAACTGTTTTTT,CASSHNRDTDEKLFF
TRBD2,TRBJ2-1,NA,TRBV9,TGTGCCAGCAGCGAAGCGGGAGGTCTCTACAATGAGCAGTTCTTC,CASSEAGGLYNEQFF
NA,TRBJ2-7,NA,TRBV5-6,TGTGCCAGCAGCTTGGCCGGAGCCACCTACGAGCAGTACTTC,CASSLAGATYEQYF
TRBD1,TRBJ1-4,NA,TRBV25-1,TGTGCCAGCAGTCGACAGGGAACTGTGGCTAATGAAAAACTGTTTTTT,CASSRQGTVANEKLFF
TRBD1,TRBJ2-3,NA,TRBV28,TGTGCCAGCGCCAAGGGGGACAGGGGAGTCTGGGGCACAGATACGCAGTATTTT,CASAKGDRGVWGTDTQYF
TRBD1,TRBJ2-7,once,TRBV19,TGTGCCAGTAGCGATATACAGGGGATATCCTACGAGCAGTACTTC,CASSDIQGISYEQYF
NA,TRBJ2-2,NA,TRBV9,TGTGCCAGCAGCGTAGCGCGGGACAGAATCACCGGGGAGCTGTTTTTT,CASSVARDRITGELFF
NA,TRBJ2-1,once,TRBV5-4,TGTGCCAGCAGCTTGGTGGGGCCGCTAGTCAATGAGCAGTTCTTC,CASSLVGPLVNEQFF
NA,TRBJ2-5,NA,TRBV19,TGTGCCAGTAGTATAGATCTCCAGGAGACCCAGTACTTC,CASSIDLQETQYF
TRBD1,TRBJ2-7,NA,TRBV6-5,TGTGCCAGCAGCCGACAGGGGATGGAGCAGTACTTC,CASSRQGMEQYF
TRBD1,TRBJ2-7,NA,TRBV23-1,TGCGCCAGCAGTCAATCGGACAGGGTCTACGAGCAGTACTTC,CASSQSDRVYEQYF
TRBD2,TRBJ2-1,NA,TRBV30,TGTGCCTGGAGACTAGCGGGCGCGGCGTACAATGAGCAGTTCTTC,CAWRLAGAAYNEQFF
TRBD2,TRBJ2-7,NA,TRBV9,TGTGCCAGCAGCGCGGGACTAGCGGCGGATCCCAGCTCCTACGAGCAGTACTTC,CASSAGLAADPSSYEQYF
NA,TRBJ1-4,NA,TRBV7-2,TGTGCCAGCAGCTTAGCGGCAGATGCAACTAATGAAAAACTGTTTTTT,CASSLAADATNEKLFF
TRBD2,TRBJ2-1,NA,TRBV3-1/TRBV3-2,TGTGCCAGCACACGGACTAGCGGGAACACCTACAATGAGCAGTTCTTC,CASTRTSGNTYNEQFF
NA,TRBJ1-1,once,TRBV7-2,TGTGCCAGCAGCTTGACCGGGGGGGTCAACACTGAAGCTTTCTTT,CASSLTGGVNTEAFF
NA,TRBJ2-7,NA,TRBV28,TGTGCCAGCAGTTTCTCGACAGGCGTCGCCTACGAGCAGTACTTC,CASSFSTGVAYEQYF
TRBD2,TRBJ2-5,NA,TRBV6-1,TGTGCCAGCAGTGGGATACTAGCGGGAATCACTCAAGAGACCCAGTACTTC,CASSGILAGITQETQYF
NA,TRBJ1-1,NA,TRBV9,TGTGCCAGCAGCGTAGCAGTGAACACTGAAGCTTTCTTT,CASSVAVNTEAFF
TRBD2,TRBJ2-2,few,TRBV30,TGTGCCTGCGAGCGGGAGCCGAACACCGGGGAGCTGTTTTTT,CACEREPNTGELFF
NA,TRBJ1-3,NA,TRBV7-9,TGTGCCAGCAGCTTAGTGGCAGGGGACGGAAACACCATATATTTT,CASSLVAGDGNTIYF
NA,TRBJ2-1,NA,TRBV29-1,TGCAGCGTTGAACGACAGTCCAATGAGCAGTTCTTC,CSVERQSNEQFF
TRBD2,TRBJ2-3,NA,TRBV7-3,TGTGCCAGCAGCACCCTGGGCGGGAGAAGGTCTAGCACAGATACGCAGTATTTT,CASSTLGGRRSSTDTQYF
NA,TRBJ1-5,NA,TRBV3-1/TRBV3-2,TGTGCCAGCAGCCAAGATTCGGGAGGGATTCAGCCCCAGCATTTT,CASSQDSGGIQPQHF
TRBD2,TRBJ2-7,NA,TRBV28,TGTGCCAGCAGTTTACAAGCGGGAGGGCCCTACGAGCAGTACTTC,CASSLQAGGPYEQYF
TRBD1,TRBJ2-3,NA,TRBV27,TGTGCCAGCAGGACACAGGGGATGACAGATACGCAGTATTTT,CASRTQGMTDTQYF
TRBD1,TRBJ1-2,NA,TRBV19,TGTGCCAGTACGGGGGACAGGGACGGTAACTATGGCTACACCTTC,CASTGDRDGNYGYTF
TRBD1,TRBJ2-1,NA,TRBV7-3,TGTGCCAGCAGCTTAATGGGACAGGGGGCAGGGGAGCAGTTCTTC,CASSLMGQGAGEQFF
NA,TRBJ2-3,NA,TRBV4-3,TGCGCCAGCAGCCAACTGGGGACTTCGGATACGCAGTATTTT,CASSQLGTSDTQYF
NA,TRBJ1-2,NA,TRBV29-1,TGCAGCGTTGAGGACGAATACGGGACACACTATGGCTACACCTTC,CSVEDEYGTHYGYTF
TRBD1,TRBJ2-7,few,TRBV7-9,TGTGCCAGCAGCACCCGACAGGGGGAAGAGCAGTACTTC,CASSTRQGEEQYF
TRBD1,TRBJ2-3,NA,TRBV18,TGTGCCAGCTCACCAACCCTGGACAGGGCAGATACGCAGTATTTT,CASSPTLDRADTQYF
TRBD2,TRBJ2-1,NA,TRBV19,TGTGCCAGTAGTAGCGGACTAGCGGGAGGTGGATCGGCCTACAATGAGCAGTTCTTC,CASSSGLAGGGSAYNEQFF
NA,TRBJ2-5,NA,TRBV28,TGTGCCAGCAGTTTACTTTACCAAGAGACCCAGTACTTC,CASSLLYQETQYF
NA,TRBJ2-4,NA,TRBV18,TGTGCCAGCTCGGCAGACATAGCCAAAAACATTCAGTACTTC,CASSADIAKNIQYF
NA,TRBJ2-1,NA,TRBV4-2,TGTGCCAGCAGCCAAGATACAGGGCTAGCGGATACCTACAATGAGCAGTTCTTC,CASSQDTGLADTYNEQFF
NA,TRBJ1-3,NA,TRBV5-1,TGCGCCAGCAGCCTTTGGGGAGGCACTGGAAACACCATATATTTT,CASSLWGGTGNTIYF
NA,TRBJ1-3,NA,TRBV28,TGTGCCAGCAGTTTGTATGCTGGAAACACCATATATTTT,CASSLYAGNTIYF
NA,TRBJ1-1,NA,TRBV28,TGTGCCAGCAGTTCACCACGGACAGACATGAACACTGAAGCTTTCTTT,CASSSPRTDMNTEAFF
NA,TRBJ2-1,NA,TRBV7-3,TGTGCCAGCAGCTTAATAGGAGCTTCGGTTGCGTTCTTC,CASSLIGASVAFF
NA,TRBJ2-1,NA,TRBV5-1,TGCGCCAGCAGCTCGATGACAGGTTCCTACAATGAGCAGTTCTTC,CASSSMTGSYNEQFF
NA,TRBJ1-4,NA,TRBV28,TGTGCCAGCAGTCAGGTGTATGAAAAACTGTTTTTT,CASSQVYEKLFF
NA,TRBJ2-3,once,TRBV19,TGTGCCAGTAGTACAGGGGATAAAGGAGATACGCAGTATTTT,CASSTGDKGDTQYF
NA,TRBJ1-1,NA,TRBV20-1,TGCAGTGCAGGGAGGCAGGAAGCTTTCTTT,CSAGRQEAFF
NA,TRBJ2-7,NA,TRBV13,TGTGCCAGCAGCTTAGCGTTTTACGGGCAGTACTTC,CASSLAFYGQYF
TRBD2,TRBJ2-1,NA,TRBV5-1,TGCGCCAGCAGCTTTGGGGAACTAGCGGGAGTGAGTGAGCAGTTCTTC,CASSFGELAGVSEQFF
NA,TRBJ2-5,NA,TRBV2,TGTGCCAGCAGCTTGTTAGGCACCAAGGGGGAGACCCAGTACTTC,CASSLLGTKGETQYF
NA,TRBJ2-3,once,TRBV7-3,TGTGCCAGCAGCCCCCAACAATCGCTTTCCACAGATACGCAGTATTTT,CASSPQQSLSTDTQYF
TRBD1,TRBJ1-6,NA,TRBV5-1,TGCGCCAGCAATACGGGACAGGGGACCTATAATTCACCCCTCCACTTT,CASNTGQGTYNSPLHF
NA,TRBJ2-2,once,TRBV18,TGTGCCAGCTCACCACTTAGCACCGGGGAGCTGTTTTTT,CASSPLSTGELFF
NA,TRBJ2-7,NA,TRBV18,TGTGCCAGCTCACCACCTACTAGAACAGCCGGCGAGCAGTACTTC,CASSPPTRTAGEQYF